This record looks at one T cell receptor beta chain sequence and its context. The antigen is unknown. With 3 bases removed from V and 5 bases from J, the gap between germline ends came to 10 bases. The CDR3 runs to 14 residues. The germline V gene has CDR1 SGHNT and CDR2 YENEEA. The sample originates from a study of cytomegalovirus exposure and HLA in healthy donors. Study-wide context: The roughly 100 million unique TCR beta sequences, from roughly 170 million T cells, were found by an earlier analysis. Tens of millions of unique TCRs from HLA-typed donors made up an early data release. General observations from the study: Reportedly, HLA-A and HLA-B alleles of most subjects were accurately predicted from TCR beta. Analyzed later, association rates of TCRs varied across HLA loci, with DRB1 most and HLA-C fewest.

The PCR employed 60 Vbeta primers together with 13 Jbeta primers. Profiled with immunoSEQ multiplex PCR; TCRdb holds only in-frame clones, not every one. The data hold roughly 130,000 clones, with more than 60% observed a single time. The genes are TRBV11-3 and TRBJ2-2; D perhaps matches TRBD2 (5 bases). The sample was PBMCs. The sequence came from a young man in good health and CMV-seronegative. CDR3 in amino acids: CASSLGRSTGELFF. The CDR3 DNA reads as TGTGCCAGCAGCTTGGGGAGATCTACCGGGGAGCTGTTTTTT.